This TCR beta chain originates from a study of cytomegalovirus exposure and HLA in healthy donors. General study points: According to reports, the classifier identified cytomegalovirus status with high specificity and sensitivity. It was assumed in the presence/absence analyses that sequencing depth was roughly uniform across donors.

This clone was found a few times. Antigen specificity is unknown. Germline loops: CDR1 ENHRY, CDR2 SYGVKD. The CDR3 runs to 12 residues. The PCR employed 60 Vbeta primers together with 13 Jbeta primers. Assay: immunoSEQ multiplex PCR; the TCRdb copy retains only in-frame clones and omits some. The sample has about 170,000 clones, almost 80% seen once; the top ten hold around 0.89%. This chain links TRBV10-3 with TRBJ2-5, with D possibly TRBD1 on 6 matching bases. The J call is doubtful: the DNA matches TRBJ2-7 better. Sequencing used PBMCs. The TCR originated in a woman aged 45-59 years in good health and CMV-seropositive. The CDR3 region is CAIRGQSYEQYF. DNA for the CDR3: TGTGCCATCCGAGGACAGTCCTACGAGCAGTACTTC.